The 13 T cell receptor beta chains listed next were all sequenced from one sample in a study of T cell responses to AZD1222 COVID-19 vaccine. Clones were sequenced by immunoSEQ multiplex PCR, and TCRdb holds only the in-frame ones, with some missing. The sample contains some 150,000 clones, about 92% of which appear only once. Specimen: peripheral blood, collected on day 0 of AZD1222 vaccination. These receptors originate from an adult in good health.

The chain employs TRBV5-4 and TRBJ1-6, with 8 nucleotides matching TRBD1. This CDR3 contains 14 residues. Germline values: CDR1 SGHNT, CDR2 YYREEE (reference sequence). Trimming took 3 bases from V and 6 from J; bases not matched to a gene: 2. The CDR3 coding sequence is TGTGCCAGCAGCTCGGGACAGGTTAATTCACCCCTCCACTTT. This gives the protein CASSSGQVNSPLHF.

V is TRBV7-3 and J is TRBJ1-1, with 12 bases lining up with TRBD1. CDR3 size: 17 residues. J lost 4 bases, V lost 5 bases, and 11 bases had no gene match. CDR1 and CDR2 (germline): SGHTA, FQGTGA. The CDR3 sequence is CASSPGQGAKPFTEAFF. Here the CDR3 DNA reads TGTGCCAGCAGCCCGGGACAGGGGGCGAAGCCCTTCACTGAAGCTTTCTTT.

CDR3 DNA sequence: TGTGCCAGTAGTTCGCAGGGGTCAGGGGCCCAGTACTTC. Its protein product is CASSSQGSGAQYF. The J gene is TRBJ2-5, the V gene TRBV19; a weak D match, TRBD1 (6 bases). The CDR3 runs to 13 residues. Trimming left V 5 bases short and J 9 bases short, with 16 bases between. Germline CDR1 LNHDA, CDR2 SQIVND (reference sequence).

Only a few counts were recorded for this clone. The CDR3, as DNA: TGCGCCAGCAGCCAGGACAGGGTACGAGAAAAACTGTTTTTT. Encoded protein: CASSQDRVREKLFF. The genes are TRBV5-1 and TRBJ1-4; 8 nucleotides line up with TRBD1. There are 14 residues in the CDR3. From germline, CDR1 is SGHRS and CDR2 YFSETQ. V shed 4 bases, J shed 8 bases, and the junction held 7 bases outside the gene matches.

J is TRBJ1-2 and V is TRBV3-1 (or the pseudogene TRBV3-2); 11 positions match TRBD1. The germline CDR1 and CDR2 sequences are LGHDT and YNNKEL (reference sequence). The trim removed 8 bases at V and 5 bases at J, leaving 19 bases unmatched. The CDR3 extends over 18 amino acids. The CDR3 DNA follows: TGTGCCAGCCACCGGGACAGGGGGGACGGACCAGACCGATATGGCTACACCTTC. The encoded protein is CASHRDRGDGPDRYGYTF.

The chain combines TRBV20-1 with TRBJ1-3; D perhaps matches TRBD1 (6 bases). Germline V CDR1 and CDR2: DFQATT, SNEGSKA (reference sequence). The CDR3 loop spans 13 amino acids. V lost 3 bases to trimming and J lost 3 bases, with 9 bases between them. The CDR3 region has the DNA TGCAGTGCTAGTCAGGGGCTTGGAAACACCATATATTTT. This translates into CSASQGLGNTIYF.

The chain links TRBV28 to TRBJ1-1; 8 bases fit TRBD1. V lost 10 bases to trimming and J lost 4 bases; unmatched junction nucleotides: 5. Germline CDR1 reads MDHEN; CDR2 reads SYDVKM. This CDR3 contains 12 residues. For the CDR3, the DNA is TGTGCCACGGACAGGGTGGGCACTGAAGCTTTCTTT. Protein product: CATDRVGTEAFF.

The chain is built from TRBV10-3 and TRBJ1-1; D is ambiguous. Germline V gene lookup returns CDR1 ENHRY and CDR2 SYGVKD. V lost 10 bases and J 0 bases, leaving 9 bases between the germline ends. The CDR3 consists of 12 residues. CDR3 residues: CASRNLNTEAFF. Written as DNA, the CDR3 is TGTGCCAGCAGGAACCTGAACACTGAAGCTTTCTTT.

The CDR3 bases are TGTGCCAGAAGTTCGCCCCGTGAGGGCGAGCAGTACTTC. It yields the protein CARSSPREGEQYF. The chain is built from TRBV5-3 and TRBJ2-7; TRBD2 is a possible D gene (5 bases). TRBV5-3 is annotated as an ORF whose role is uncertain. The CDR3 sequence is 13 residues long. V gave up 5 bases and J gave up 6 bases, with 15 bases separating them.

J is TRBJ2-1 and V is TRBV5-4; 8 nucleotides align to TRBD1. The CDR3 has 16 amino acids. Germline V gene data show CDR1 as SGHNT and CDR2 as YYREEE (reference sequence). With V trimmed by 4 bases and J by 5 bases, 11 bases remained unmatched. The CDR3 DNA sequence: TGTGCCAGCAGCCCCCGCCGGACAGGGTATGACAATGAGCAGTTCTTC. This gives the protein CASSPRRTGYDNEQFF. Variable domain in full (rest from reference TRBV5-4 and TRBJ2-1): ETGVTQSPTHLIKTRGQQVTLRCSSQSGHNTVSWYQQALGQGPQFIFQYYREEENGRGNFPPRFSGLQFPNYSSELNVNALELDDSALYLCASSPRRTGYDNEQFFGPGTRLTVL.

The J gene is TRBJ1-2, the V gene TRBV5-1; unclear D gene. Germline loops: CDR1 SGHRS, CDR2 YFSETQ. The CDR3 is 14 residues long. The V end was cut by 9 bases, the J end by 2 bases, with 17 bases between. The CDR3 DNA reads TGCGCCACCGCGGCCACACCAGGAAACTATGGCTACACCTTC. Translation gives CATAATPGNYGYTF.

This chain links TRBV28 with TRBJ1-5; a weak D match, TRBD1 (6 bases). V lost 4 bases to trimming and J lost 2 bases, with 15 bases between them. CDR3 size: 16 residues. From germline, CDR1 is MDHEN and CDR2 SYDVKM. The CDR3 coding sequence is TGTGCCAGCAGTTCAGACTGGACAGCCGGCAATCAGCCCCAGCATTTT. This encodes CASSSDWTAGNQPQHF.

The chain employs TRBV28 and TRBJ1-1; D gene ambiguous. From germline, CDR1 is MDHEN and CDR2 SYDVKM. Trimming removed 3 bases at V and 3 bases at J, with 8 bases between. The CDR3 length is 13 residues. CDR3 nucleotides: TGTGCCAGCAGTTTTAACGGCGACACTGAAGCTTTCTTT. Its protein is CASSFNGDTEAFF.